These T cell receptor beta chains were read from a single sample in a study of blood T cell repertoires in COVID-19. Here immunoSEQ multiplex PCR was the method, and the copy in TCRdb shows in-frame clones only, minus some. The sample yields about 200,000 clones, 86% seen once. Sequences were obtained from peripheral blood. The receptor set was obtained from a man aged 25 to 40 who had recovered from COVID-19. CDR3s include the opening cysteine and the closing phenylalanine or tryptophan. A D gene is named only where the DNA matches it firmly. For some rows the clone size is stated as once, few or many, or as a class when expanded; others skip it.

. | TRBJ1-2 | TRBV6-5 | . | TGTGCCAGCAGTCAGGGGCAATTGGGCTACACCTTC | CASSQGQLGYTF
. | TRBJ2-7 | TRBV13 | . | TGTGCCAGCAGCGTGAGACACCTTTCCTACGAGCAGTACTTC | CASSVRHLSYEQYF
. | TRBJ2-3 | TRBV4-1 | . | TGCGCCAGCAACTCAGGAGGAGATACGCAGTATTTT | CASNSGGDTQYF
. | TRBJ2-2 | TRBV19 | once | TGTGCCAGTAGTATAGGGGGGCGCGGCACCGGGGAGCTGTTTTTT | CASSIGGRGTGELFF
. | TRBJ1-6 | TRBV2 | few | TGTGCCAGCACCGAGGAGAGCTCCTATAATTCACCCCTCCACTTT | CASTEESSYNSPLHF
TRBD1 | TRBJ1-5 | TRBV3-1/TRBV3-2 | . | TGTGCCAGCAGCCAAGCAGGGGGTCAGGGTGGACAGCCCCAGCATTTT | CASSQAGGQGGQPQHF
TRBD1 | TRBJ1-2 | TRBV19 | . | TGTGCCAGTAGTAGCTCTGGGACAGGGTACGGCTACACCTTC | CASSSSGTGYGYTF
TRBD1 | TRBJ2-1 | TRBV10-2 | . | TGCGCCAGCAGGGGACAGGGCCATGAGCAGTTCTTC | CASRGQGHEQFF
. | TRBJ1-2 | TRBV6-5 | . | TGTGCCAGCAGGAGGGATGAGTTTACTGGCTACACCTTC | CASRRDEFTGYTF
. | TRBJ2-1 | TRBV4-1 | many | TGCGCCAGCAGCCCTCAGGGGGGCCGACGAGTTGGCAATGAGCAGTTCTTC | CASSPQGGRRVGNEQFF
. | TRBJ2-7 | TRBV19 | . | TGTGCCAGTATCGATGTTACAGGGTCCACGTTTCCCTACGAGCAGTACTTC | CASIDVTGSTFPYEQYF
. | TRBJ2-7 | TRBV7-2 | . | TGTGCCAGCAGTCTAAACAGAGCCTACGAGCAGTACTTC | CASSLNRAYEQYF
. | TRBJ2-3 | TRBV9 | once | TGTGCCAGCAGCGCGCTGACAAGCACAGATACGCAGTATTTT | CASSALTSTDTQYF
. | TRBJ1-1 | TRBV6-4 | once | TGTGCCAGCAGATCAGACAGGCAGGACACTGAAGCTTTCTTT | CASRSDRQDTEAFF
TRBD2 | TRBJ2-1 | TRBV19 | once | TGTGCCAGTAGTATCGGGACTAGGTCTCGGAATGAGCAGTTCTTC | CASSIGTRSRNEQFF
. | TRBJ1-5 | TRBV7-6 | . | TGTGCCAGCAGCCCCCATAGGAGCGTGGCCGGCAATCAGCCCCAGCATTTT | CASSPHRSVAGNQPQHF
TRBD1 | TRBJ2-5 | TRBV3-1/TRBV3-2 | . | TGTGCCAGCAGCCAAGAGATAGACAGGGGGGAGACCCAGTACTTC | CASSQEIDRGETQYF
TRBD1 | TRBJ1-6 | TRBV15 | . | TGTGCCACCAGCACTGCATACAGGGGGCACGATTCACCCCTCCACTTT | CATSTAYRGHDSPLHF
. | TRBJ2-2 | TRBV11-2 | . | TGTGCCAGCAGCTTAGTCCTAGAGTCTGGGGAGCTGTTTTTT | CASSLVLESGELFF
. | TRBJ2-3 | TRBV6-5 | . | TGTGCCAGCAAGGCGGGACTTTCCACAGATACGCAGTATTTT | CASKAGLSTDTQYF
. | TRBJ1-2 | TRBV30 | . | TGTGCCTCCTCAAGGAAAGGGGCCAGCTACACCTTC | CASSRKGASYTF
. | TRBJ2-7 | TRBV5-1 | . | TGCGCCAGCAGCGTCGGGAGAAGCTCCTACGAGCAGTACTTC | CASSVGRSSYEQYF
TRBD2 | TRBJ2-5 | TRBV6-2/TRBV6-3 | . | TGTGCCAGCAGTTACCGGTGGCTAGCGGGGCTCGAGACCCAGTACTTC | CASSYRWLAGLETQYF